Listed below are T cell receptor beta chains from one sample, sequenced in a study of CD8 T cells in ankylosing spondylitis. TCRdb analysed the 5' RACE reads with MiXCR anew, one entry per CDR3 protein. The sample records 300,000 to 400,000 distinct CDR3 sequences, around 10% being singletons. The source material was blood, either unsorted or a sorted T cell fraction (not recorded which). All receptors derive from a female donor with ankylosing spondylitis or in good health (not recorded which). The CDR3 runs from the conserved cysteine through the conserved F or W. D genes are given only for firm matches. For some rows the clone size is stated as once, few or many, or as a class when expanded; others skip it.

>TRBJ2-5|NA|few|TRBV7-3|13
TGTGCCAGCAGCCGATCAACCCAAGAGACCCAGTACTTC
CASSRSTQETQYF
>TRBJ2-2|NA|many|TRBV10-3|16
TGTGCCATCAGAGGAGCGGGTTCCTCTGAGACCGGGGAGCTGTTTTTT
CAIRGAGSSETGELFF
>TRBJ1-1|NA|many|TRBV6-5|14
TGTGCCAGCAGTTACTTGGATAGGAACACTGAAGCTTTCTTT
CASSYLDRNTEAFF
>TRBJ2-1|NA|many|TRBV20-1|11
TGCAGTGCTAGATCAGGGCTTGAGCAGTTCTTC
CSARSGLEQFF
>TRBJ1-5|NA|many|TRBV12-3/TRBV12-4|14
TGTGCCAGCAGTCGCGACAGAACAGAACAGCCCCAGCATTTT
CASSRDRTEQPQHF
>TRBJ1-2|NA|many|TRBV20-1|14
TGCAGTGTCCCACCCGAAGGCGTCTTCTATGGCTACACCTTC
CSVPPEGVFYGYTF
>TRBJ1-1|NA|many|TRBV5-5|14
TGTGCCAGCAACATCGATATAGGGCGGCCTGAAGCTTTCTTT
CASNIDIGRPEAFF
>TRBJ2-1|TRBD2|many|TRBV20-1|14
TGCAGTGCCGCAGGGGGACTAGCGAAGAATGAGCAGTTCTTC
CSAAGGLAKNEQFF
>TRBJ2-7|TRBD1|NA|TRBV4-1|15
TGCGCCAGCAGCCAAGGCGGACAGGGGTCCTACGAGCAGTACTTC
CASSQGGQGSYEQYF
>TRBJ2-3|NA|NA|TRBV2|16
TGTGCCAGCAGGAACCTAGGCAGGGGTAGCTCGGATACGCCGTATTTT
CASRNLGRGSSDTPYF
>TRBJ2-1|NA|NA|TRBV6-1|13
TGTGCCAGCCGTCCGGGCATCTACAATGAGCAGTTCTTC
CASRPGIYNEQFF
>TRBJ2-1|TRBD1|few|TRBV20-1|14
TGCAGTGCTAATCGTAGGGACAGGGGCAATGAGCAGTTCTTC
CSANRRDRGNEQFF
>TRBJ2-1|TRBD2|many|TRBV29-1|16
TGCAGCGTTGTTGGCGGGGGGGGGGTGGATTTCAATGAGCAGTTCTTC
CSVVGGGGVDFNEQFF
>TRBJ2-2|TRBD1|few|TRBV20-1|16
TGCAGTGCTAGAGGGCTTGCAGGGGGAAGTACCGGGGAGCTGTTTTTT
CSARGLAGGSTGELFF
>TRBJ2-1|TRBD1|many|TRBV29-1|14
TGCAGCGTTGAAGGGGACAGACTCCTGAATGAGCAGTTCTTC
CSVEGDRLLNEQFF
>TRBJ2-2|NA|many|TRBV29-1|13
TGCAGCGTTGAAAGGATGTCGGCCGGGGAGCTGTTTTTT
CSVERMSAGELFF
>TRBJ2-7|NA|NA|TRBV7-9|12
TGTGCCCTTCAGACCGGCTCCTACGAGCAGTACTTC
CALQTGSYEQYF
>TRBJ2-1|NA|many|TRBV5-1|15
TGCGCCAGCAGCTTGGATCAGGGCTACTACAATGAGCAGTTCTTC
CASSLDQGYYNEQFF
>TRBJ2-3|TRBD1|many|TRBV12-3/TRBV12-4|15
TGTGCCAGCGCACGGCGGACAGGGTCAACAGATACGCAGTATTTT
CASARRTGSTDTQYF
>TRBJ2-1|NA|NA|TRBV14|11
TGTGCCAGCAGCCAAGTTGAGGTACCGGGCTTC
CASSQVEVPGF
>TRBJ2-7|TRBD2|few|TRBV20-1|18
TGCAGTGCTAGAGATGGGGGAAAAACCGGGACTAGCATCTACGAGCAGTACTTC
CSARDGGKTGTSIYEQYF
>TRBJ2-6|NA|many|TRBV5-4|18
TGTGCCAGCAGCTGGTTCGGACTGAGGACCTCTGGGGCCAACGTCCTGACTTTC
CASSWFGLRTSGANVLTF
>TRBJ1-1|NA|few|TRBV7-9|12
TGTGCCAGCAGCCCAGATTTGACTGAAGCTTTCTTT
CASSPDLTEAFF